The clone carrying this T cell receptor beta chain was observed many times. Antigen specificity is unknown. Time point given: persistent/refractory GD, antithyroid drugs over 5 years with positive TRAb. PBMC-extracted RNA yielded the TCR library. American Thyroid Association guidelines defined Graves' disease diagnosis. With 2 bases clipped from V and 2 bases from J, the junction kept 4 bases outside the gene matches. The germline V gene encodes CDR1 GTSNPN and CDR2 SVGIG (reference sequence). This CDR3 is 14 amino acids long. This sample was taken from a study of regulatory T cells in long-lasting Graves disease. The authors built TCR beta libraries using iRepertoire HTBI primers and Arm-PCR of CDR3 regions. TCRdb ran MiXCR on the multiplex PCR reads and lists one entry per CDR3 protein. The sample carries almost 350,000 distinct CDR3 sequences, around 19% recorded once. General study findings and limits: TCR diversity was lower in persistent than newly diagnosed Graves' disease. TRBV28, TRBJ1-2 and TRBJ2-5 were segments that persistent disease favored.

The specimen was peripheral blood mononuclear cells (PBMCs), collected when the disease was refractory, from a patient treated with antithyroid drugs. The source of this sequence is a female donor with Graves disease. The chain employs TRBV30 and TRBJ2-5, with TRBD2 matching 8 bases. CDR3 region: CAWSSSGGQETQYF. CDR3 DNA sequence: TGTGCCTGGAGTTCCTCGGGGGGGCAAGAGACCCAGTACTTC.